The 28 T cell receptor beta chains presented below share a single source sample, sequenced in a study of long-term antiretroviral therapy in people with HIV. The immunoSEQ assay was v3.0, run at survey level. Sequencing was performed with immunoSEQ multiplex PCR; in TCRdb, only in-frame clones are kept and a portion is missing. The sample contains 35,000 or so clones, roughly 80% of which appear only once. The sequences come from unsorted PBMCs, collected 0.4 years before starting antiretroviral therapy. The receptors derive from a man aged 18 to 29 with HIV.

Worth noting for this clone: At the DNA level, this CDR3 is encoded by other sequences in the same sample as well. The chain couples TRBV4-1 to TRBJ1-1; a weak D match, TRBD1 (5 bases). This CDR3 has 14 amino acids. The germline CDR1 and CDR2 sequences are MGHRA and YSYEKL. Between the trimmed V and J ends, which lost 0 bases and 1 base, there was a span of 6 bases. The CDR3 reads CASSQERGNTEAFF. CDR3 nucleotide sequence: TGCGCCAGCAGCCAAGAGAGGGGGAACACTGAAGCTTTCTTT.

The CDR3 DNA follows: TGTGCCAGCAGCGCCAACAGGGTGGGGTGGAGCCACAATGAGCAGTTCTTC. This encodes CASSANRVGWSHNEQFF. The genes are TRBV5-8 and TRBJ2-1, with D tentatively TRBD1 (6 bases). The CDR3 has 17 amino acids. Per germline, CDR1 SGHTS and CDR2 YDEGEE. With 4 bases removed from V and 5 bases from J, the gap between germline ends came to 22 bases. The variable domain in full, completed from reference TRBV5-8 and TRBJ2-1, reads EAGVTQSPTHLIKTRGQQATLRCSPISGHTSVYWYQQALGLGLQFLLWYDEGEERNRGNFPPRFSGRQFPNYSSELNVNALELEDSALYLCASSANRVGWSHNEQFFGPGTRLTVL.

The V gene is TRBV28, the J gene TRBJ1-3; D might be TRBD1 (5 bases). The CDR3 sequence is 15 residues long. From germline, CDR1 is MDHEN and CDR2 SYDVKM. Trimming took 6 bases from V and 0 from J, leaving 12 bases between them. The CDR3 DNA sequence: TGTGCCAGCAGCCCGGGACTGGACTCTGGAAACACCATATATTTT. Amino acids: CASSPGLDSGNTIYF.

The V and J genes are TRBV10-2 and TRBJ2-7; 8 nucleotides line up with TRBD1. Losses at the gene ends were 3 bases for V and 3 bases for J; bases not matched to a gene: 10. The germline CDR1 and CDR2 sequences are WSHSY and SAAADI. The CDR3 is 16 residues long. The CDR3 sequence: CASSEYGTGNGYEQYF. DNA for the CDR3: TGCGCCAGCAGTGAATATGGGACAGGAAATGGCTACGAGCAGTACTTC.

V usage is TRBV13 and J usage is TRBJ2-7; 9 bases map to TRBD2. The CDR3 is made up of 16 amino acids. Unmatched junction bases numbered 12, after V lost 4 bases and J lost 5 bases. Germline V CDR1 and CDR2: PRHDT, FYEKMQ (reference sequence). This CDR3 is CASSSLEGGGEHEQYF. As DNA, the CDR3 is TGTGCCAGCAGCTCGCTGGAAGGCGGGGGGGAACACGAGCAGTACTTC.

CDR3 residues: CASRRTSITGDTQYF. The CDR3 DNA sequence: TGTGCCAGCCGCCGGACTAGCATCACTGGAGATACGCAGTATTTT. The chain is built from TRBV7-9 and TRBJ2-3, with 8 bases identical to TRBD2. This CDR3 spans 15 amino acids. Germline CDR1 reads SEHNR; CDR2 reads FQNEAQ (reference sequence). The J segment lost 5 bases and the V segment lost 8 bases, leaving 12 bases of the junction unmatched.

The gene calls are TRBV7-9 and TRBJ1-2; D is possibly TRBD1 (5 bases). V lost 5 bases and J 4 bases, leaving 23 bases between the germline ends. CDR1 and CDR2 (germline): SEHNR, FQNEAQ (reference sequence). The length of the CDR3 is 17 residues. The CDR3 region has the DNA TGTGCCAGCAGCCCCGCTGATAATGGGGGGGTAATCTATGGCTACACCTTC. It is translated as CASSPADNGGVIYGYTF.

The rearrangement joins TRBV4-2 to TRBJ2-5, with D perhaps being TRBD1 or TRBD2 (5 bases each). Germline assignment: CDR1 LGHNA and CDR2 YNFKEQ. Trimming took off 4 bases at V and 0 bases at J, with 18 bases between the two ends. This CDR3 is built from 17 residues. CDR3 bases: TGTGCCAGCAGCCCCTCCGGGGCCGACACGTACCAAGAGACCCAGTACTTC. Protein: CASSPSGADTYQETQYF.

The CDR3 DNA sequence: TGTGCCAGCAGTTCAGGGGGCGCGAACACCGGGGAGCTGTTTTTT. Encoded protein: CASSSGGANTGELFF. The V and J genes are TRBV28 and TRBJ2-2, with 8 bases that match TRBD1. The germline V gene encodes CDR1 MDHEN and CDR2 SYDVKM. This CDR3 is 15 amino acids long. With 4 bases clipped from V and 0 bases from J, the junction kept 1 base outside the gene matches.

The CDR3 DNA is TGTGCCAGCAGTTGGGACAGGGATTATGGCTACACCTTC. It is translated as CASSWDRDYGYTF. The chain joins TRBV7-9 to TRBJ1-2; TRBD1 agrees at 9 bases. CDR1 SEHNR and CDR2 FQNEAQ come from the germline V gene (reference sequence). V was clipped by 6 bases and J by 5 bases; unmatched bases: 4. The CDR3 totals 13 residues.

J is TRBJ2-7 and V is TRBV5-1; TRBD1 or TRBD2 may be the D gene (6 bases each). Per germline, CDR1 SGHRS and CDR2 YFSETQ. The CDR3 runs to 15 residues. V lost 4 bases and J 0 bases, leaving 14 bases between the germline ends. This CDR3 is CASSRRGLSSYEQYF. Here the CDR3 DNA reads TGCGCCAGCAGCCGCCGGGGGCTCAGCTCCTACGAGCAGTACTTC.

The chain has TRBV6-4 and TRBJ2-3, with TRBD2 matching over 9 bases. With 4 bases clipped from V and 1 base from J, the junction kept 6 bases outside the gene matches. This CDR3 has 16 residues. Germline values: CDR1 MRHNA, CDR2 SNTAGT. The CDR3, as DNA: TGTGCCAGCAGTGCGGGGGCTAGCGGGGGCACAGATACGCAGTATTTT. It encodes CASSAGASGGTDTQYF.

This chain connects TRBV15 to TRBJ2-7, with TRBD2 as a possible D gene (6 bases). Trimming took off 3 bases at V and 3 bases at J, with 9 bases between the two ends. In germline, CDR1 is LNHNV, CDR2 YYDKDF (reference sequence). The CDR3 sequence is 13 residues long. As DNA, the CDR3 is TGTGCCACCAGCAGGGATAGCGGCTACGAGCAGTACTTC. This encodes CATSRDSGYEQYF.

The rearrangement joins TRBV5-1 to TRBJ2-5; D is uncertain. This CDR3 contains 13 residues. Between the trimmed V and J ends, which lost 0 bases and 2 bases, there was a span of 5 bases. From germline, CDR1 is SGHRS and CDR2 YFSETQ. The CDR3 loop reads CASSLESQETQYF. DNA of the CDR3: TGCGCCAGCAGCTTGGAGTCTCAAGAGACCCAGTACTTC.

V and J are TRBV7-2 and TRBJ1-5, with TRBD1 identical over 7 bases. CDR1 is SGHTA and CDR2 is FQGNSA in the germline V gene. This CDR3 is built from 15 residues. The ends lost 3 bases at V and 2 bases at J; junction bases unmatched: 4. The CDR3 region is CASSLSTGGNQPQHF. In nucleotides, the CDR3 is TGTGCCAGCAGCTTGAGCACAGGGGGCAATCAGCCCCAGCATTTT.

V is TRBV2 and J is TRBJ2-3; 11 positions agree with TRBD2. The CDR3 spans 15 residues. J gave up 6 bases and V 5 bases, and 7 bases lay outside the gene matches. From germline, CDR1 is SNHLY and CDR2 FYNNEI. The CDR3 DNA is TGTGCCAGCAGTCCAGGGACTAGCGGAATGGATACGCAGTATTTT. Translated: CASSPGTSGMDTQYF. Using reference TRBV2 and TRBJ2-3 for the parts outside the CDR3, the full variable domain is EPEVTQTPSHQVTQMGQEVILRCVPISNHLYFYWYRQILGQKVEFLVSFYNNEISEKSEIFDDQFSVERPDGSNFTLKIRSTKLEDSAMYFCASSPGTSGMDTQYFGPGTRLTVL.

This chain connects TRBV19 to TRBJ1-3; TRBD1 aligns across 10 bases. Germline CDR1 is LNHDA and CDR2 is SQIVND (reference sequence). V was clipped by 3 bases and J by 1 base; unmatched bases: 6. This CDR3 is 17 amino acids long. CDR3 DNA: TGTGCCAGTAGTATTGCCCGACAGGGGGCTTCTGGAAACACCATATATTTT. Its translation: CASSIARQGASGNTIYF.

This chain joins TRBV6-1 and TRBJ1-4, with a tentative D call TRBD1 (5 bases). This CDR3 has 15 residues. V gave up 0 bases and J gave up 8 bases, with 13 bases separating them. The germline V gene has CDR1 MNHNS and CDR2 SASEGT. The CDR3 loop is CASSEARGGVEKLFF. CDR3 DNA sequence: TGTGCCAGCAGTGAAGCGCGCGGGGGAGTGGAAAAACTGTTTTTT.

The chain is built from TRBV28 and TRBJ1-5; D gene uncertain. Trimming took 6 bases from V and 7 from J, leaving 13 bases between them. The CDR3 totals 13 residues. Germline V CDR1 and CDR2: MDHEN, SYDVKM. The CDR3: CASRIGPGQPQHF. The CDR3 DNA follows: TGTGCCAGCAGAATAGGGCCCGGCCAGCCCCAGCATTTT.

The rearrangement joins TRBV29-1 to TRBJ1-1; weak D call: TRBD1 (6 bases). Germline CDR1 and CDR2: SQVTM and ANQGSEA. This CDR3 is built from 15 residues. Trimming left V 4 bases short and J 2 bases short, with 17 bases between. The CDR3 DNA sequence: TGCAGCGTTGCCCCCCAGGGGTATGTTAACACTGAAGCTTTCTTT. As protein: CSVAPQGYVNTEAFF.

The gene calls are TRBV4-3 and TRBJ1-1, with 7 bases aligning to TRBD1. The CDR3 runs to 17 residues. The germline CDR1 and CDR2 sequences are LGHNA and YSLEER. V was clipped by 0 bases and J by 5 bases; unmatched bases: 12. CDR3 loop: CASSQDGAGGWNTEAFF. Here the CDR3 DNA reads TGCGCCAGCAGCCAAGATGGGGCAGGGGGTTGGAATACTGAAGCTTTCTTT.

The rearrangement uses TRBV12-5 and TRBJ2-5; D might be TRBD1 (5 bases). The CDR3 loop spans 15 amino acids. V was cut by 7 bases and J by 7 bases, with 22 bases left in between. From germline, CDR1 is LGHNT and CDR2 FRNRAP. The CDR3 DNA reads TGTGCTAGTGCCCTACCTGGACATTTTTCGGGGACCCAGTACTTC. Its translation is CASALPGHFSGTQYF.

The chain links TRBV7-6 to TRBJ1-1; D remains ambiguous. CDR1 is SGHVS and CDR2 is FNYEAQ in the germline V gene. This CDR3 comprises 13 residues. Between the trimmed V and J ends, which lost 0 bases and 4 bases, there was a span of 6 bases. CDR3 sequence reads: CASSLAQSTEAFF. The CDR3 bases are TGTGCCAGCAGCTTAGCGCAGAGCACTGAAGCTTTCTTT. Using reference TRBV7-6 and TRBJ1-1 for the parts outside the CDR3, the full variable domain is GAGVSQSPRYKVTKRGQDVALRCDPISGHVSLYWYRQALGQGPEFLTYFNYEAQQDKSGLPNDRFSAERPEGSISTLTIQRTEQRDSAMYRCASSLAQSTEAFFGQGTRLTVV.

V and J are TRBV18 and TRBJ2-1, with D possibly being TRBD2 (6 bases). The germline CDR1 and CDR2 sequences are KGHSH and LQKENI. Trimming took 6 bases from V and 9 from J, leaving 18 bases between them. The length of the CDR3 is 14 residues. Here the CDR3 reads CASSGGQARFEQFF. DNA for the CDR3: TGTGCCAGCTCGGGGGGTCAGGCCCGATTTGAGCAGTTCTTC.

This clone was counted a few times. The J gene is TRBJ2-7, the V gene TRBV4-2, with a possible D match to TRBD2 (6 bases). The length of the CDR3 is 15 residues. Germline V gene lookup returns CDR1 LGHNA and CDR2 YNFKEQ. Trimming left V 0 bases short and J 2 bases short, with 11 bases between. CDR3 amino acids: CASSQDEWGAYEQYF. The DNA for the CDR3 is TGTGCCAGCAGCCAAGATGAGTGGGGGGCCTACGAGCAGTACTTC.

This chain links TRBV2 with TRBJ1-1; weak D call: TRBD1 (5 bases). The CDR3 is 14 residues long. CDR1 and CDR2 from the germline V gene are SNHLY and FYNNEI. V gave up 5 bases and J gave up 3 bases, with 13 bases separating them. Here the CDR3 reads CASSPPGAYTEAFF. DNA for the CDR3: TGTGCCAGCAGTCCACCCGGGGCTTACACTGAAGCTTTCTTT.

V gene TRBV9 combines with J gene TRBJ2-3; 10 nucleotides agree with TRBD2. In germline, CDR1 is SGDLS, CDR2 YYNGEE. V dropped 4 bases and J dropped 0; count of bases not matched to a gene: 11. The CDR3 extends over 18 amino acids. The DNA for the CDR3 is TGTGCCAGCAGCCCCAGGGGACTAGCGACTACTAGCACAGATACGCAGTATTTT. Its protein product is CASSPRGLATTSTDTQYF.

V gene TRBV25-1 combines with J gene TRBJ1-3; D gene unclear. CDR3 length: 17 amino acids. Germline-derived CDR1 and CDR2 are MGHDK and SYGVNS. The V gene lost 2 bases and the J gene lost 0 bases, with 14 bases spanning the gap. This chain's CDR3 is CASSELLEGFSGNTIYF. In DNA, the CDR3 is TGTGCCAGCAGTGAACTTTTAGAAGGTTTCTCTGGAAACACCATATATTTT.